Below, 13 T cell receptor beta chains from the same sample are listed, as sequenced in a study of tumor-infiltrating lymphocytes in primary liver carcinoma. Each 20-30 mg portion of unsorted bulk tissue served as the source for co-extraction of RNA and DNA. TCR beta cDNA was reverse-transcribed from about 550 ng of total RNA. The reaction used a constant-region primer and ProtoScript II reverse transcriptase. Construction of TCR beta libraries relied on three successive nested multiplex PCR rounds employing slightly modified ARM-PCR. A C-beta reverse primer was combined with TRBV1-TRBV30 forward primers in the first two PCR rounds, and each round had ten to eleven cycles. TCRdb re-derived calls from the multiplex PCR reads in MiXCR, one entry per CDR3 protein. The data show nearly 50,000 distinct CDR3 sequences, about 68% seen once. The specimen sequenced was liver tumor tissue from sampling region 3. Regarding subset: tumor region T3, left-lateral pole. The receptors were gathered from a man aged 35 to 55 with primary liver carcinoma and hepatitis B virus infection.

The V call is TRBV11-2, the J call TRBJ2-2, with TRBD2 matching 9 bases. The CDR3 is made up of 16 amino acids. CDR1 is SGHAT and CDR2 is FQNNGV in the germline V gene. Trimming cost V 1 base and J 9 bases; bases outside gene matches: 9. CDR3 residues: CASSLVSLAGNRELFF. The CDR3, as DNA: TGTGCCAGCAGCTTAGTGTCGCTAGCGGGAAACAGGGAGCTGTTTTTT.

Regarding this clonotype: A junction boundary mismatches the germline segment, possibly from a read error. V usage is TRBV6-1 and J usage is TRBJ2-3; 7 nucleotides match TRBD2. The germline V gene has CDR1 MNHNS and CDR2 SASEGT. This CDR3 contains 18 residues. The CDR3 loop is CVCSEPASGPYSTNTQYF. CDR3 in DNA: TGTGTCTGCAGTGAACCAGCTAGCGGACCGTATAGCACAAATACGCAGTATTTT.

V and J are TRBV9 and TRBJ2-3; tentative D call: TRBD2 (5 bases). The CDR3 consists of 15 residues. Trimming removed 3 bases at V and 6 bases at J, with 17 bases between. CDR1 and CDR2 from the germline V gene are SGDLS and YYNGEE. Here the CDR3 reads CASSGLTSPGDTQYF. CDR3 nucleotides: TGTGCCAGCAGCGGTCTAACGAGTCCGGGGGATACGCAGTATTTT.

Turning to this clonotype: Without the conserved terminal phenylalanine or tryptophan, this CDR3 likely stems from a read error. The DNA is omitted, as the CDR3 cannot be located on it reliably, and the CDR3 follows TCRdb's listing. The chain combines TRBV11-2 with TRBJ2-7; the table's TRBD1 call for D was not verified on the DNA. The germline CDR1 and CDR2 sequences are SGHAT and FQNNGV. The CDR3 region is 15 residues in length, termini included. The CDR3 sequence is CASNPVRSQTYEHYY.

This clonotype was counted once. The junction departs from the called germline gene at one end, perhaps through a read error. The V and J genes are TRBV11-2 and TRBJ2-7; D remains ambiguous. The CDR3 has 12 amino acids. The V gene's germline CDR1 is SGHAT and CDR2 FQNNGV. CDR3 bases: TGTGCCAGCAGCATAGCCGGGTCCGAGCATTACTTC. It yields the protein CASSIAGSEHYF.

This clonotype was counted at least ten times. This chain links TRBV5-1 with TRBJ2-3; 11 nucleotides match TRBD2. The CDR3 is made up of 16 amino acids. The ends lost 3 bases at V and 3 bases at J; junction bases unmatched: 6. Germline lookup yields CDR1 SGHRS and CDR2 YFSETQ. CDR3 loop: CASSYSGRDSTDTQYF. The CDR3 DNA sequence: TGCGCCAGCAGCTATAGCGGGAGGGATTCTACAGATACGCAGTATTTT. Looking up the rest from reference TRBV5-1 and TRBJ2-3 gives the full variable domain: KAGVTQTPRYLIKTRGQQVTLSCSPISGHRSVSWYQQTPGQGLQFLFEYFSETQRNKGNFPGRFSGRQFSNSRSEMNVSTLELGDSALYLCASSYSGRDSTDTQYFGPGTRLTVL.

Remarks on this clonotype: The CDR3 does not end in the conserved phenylalanine or tryptophan, so this is likely a read error. The V call is TRBV6-1, the J call TRBJ1-6; 9 bases map to TRBD1. The CDR3 has 15 amino acids. Germline V lookup: CDR1 MNHNS, CDR2 SASEGT. CDR3 loop: CASGELGQGSTPLHL. The CDR3 region has the DNA TGTGCCAGCGGTGAATTGGGACAGGGTTCCACACCCCTCCACTTA.

Remarks on this clonotype: Because the CDR3 is missing its conserved closing phenylalanine or tryptophan, this is likely a read error. The chain uses TRBV6-5 and TRBJ2-3; D may correspond to TRBD1 or TRBD2 (6 bases each). V was pared by 8 bases and J by 6 bases, with 15 bases between. The CDR3 runs to 13 residues. Germline V gene lookup returns CDR1 MNHEY and CDR2 SVGAGI. The CDR3 here is CASLDSGADTQYY. CDR3 sequence (DNA): TGTGCCAGCCTGGACTCGGGGGCCGATACGCAGTATTAT.

To note about this clonotype: The CDR3 end shows no conserved phenylalanine or tryptophan, and so a read error is likely. The limits of the CDR3 on the DNA are not certain, so only TCRdb's listed CDR3 is given. The chain is built from TRBV11-2 and TRBJ2-1. From its first to its last residue, the CDR3 has 13 amino acids. Per the germline V gene, CDR1 is SGHAT and CDR2 is FQNNGV. CDR3 sequence reads: CASSLNDAYEHFL.

In its sample, this clonotype was seen once. The J gene is TRBJ2-1, the V gene TRBV11-2, with D perhaps assigned TRBD1 or TRBD2 (5 bases each). The CDR3 is made up of 22 amino acids. Germline V CDR1 and CDR2: SGHAT, FQNNGV. V gave up 5 bases and J gave up 0 bases, with 32 bases separating them. The CDR3 loop is CASSLSYRGPVKQVCSYNEQFF. CDR3 coding DNA: TGTGCCAGCAGCCTCTCGTACCGGGGTCCCGTGAAACAGGTTTGCTCCTACAATGAGCAGTTCTTC.

This clonotype has a single count. The genes are TRBV6-5 and TRBJ2-1; 9 bases are shared with TRBD1. This CDR3 region has 14 residues. Trimming cost V 9 bases and J 6 bases; bases outside gene matches: 9. From germline, CDR1 is MNHEY and CDR2 SVGAGI. For the CDR3, the DNA is TGTGCCAGTAATTGGCAGGACAGGGGCAATGAGCAGTTCTTC. Translating gives CASNWQDRGNEQFF.

As DNA, the CDR3 is TGTGCCAGCAGTGACCCAACTAGTGGGAGAATCTACAATGAGCAGTTCTTC. It yields the protein CASSDPTSGRIYNEQFF. The gene calls are TRBV6-2 or TRBV6-3 and TRBJ2-1, with a tentative D call TRBD2 (5 bases). Trimming left V 5 bases short and J 3 bases short, with 20 bases between. Germline assignment: CDR1 MNHEY and CDR2 SVGEGT. The CDR3 extends over 17 amino acids.

Turning to this clonotype: Compared with germline, one end of the junction differs, possibly owing to a read error. The CDR3, as DNA: TGTGCCAGCAGTCCGCATCGGTACAATGGGCAGTTCTTC. Translation gives CASSPHRYNGQFF. J is TRBJ2-1 and V is TRBV12-3 or TRBV12-4; no definite D call. This CDR3 spans 13 amino acids.